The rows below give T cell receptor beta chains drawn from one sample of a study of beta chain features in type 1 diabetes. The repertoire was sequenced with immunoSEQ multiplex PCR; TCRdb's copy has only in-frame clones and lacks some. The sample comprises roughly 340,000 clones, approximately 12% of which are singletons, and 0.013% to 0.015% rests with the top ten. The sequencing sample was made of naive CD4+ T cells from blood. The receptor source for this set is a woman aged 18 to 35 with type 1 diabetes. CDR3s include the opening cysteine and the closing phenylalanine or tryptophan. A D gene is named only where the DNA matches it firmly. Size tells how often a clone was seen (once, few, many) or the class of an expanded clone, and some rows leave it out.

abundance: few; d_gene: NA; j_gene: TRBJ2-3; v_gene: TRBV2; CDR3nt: TGTGCCAGCACCGTGTTCGCAGATACGCAGTATTTT; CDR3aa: CASTVFADTQYF
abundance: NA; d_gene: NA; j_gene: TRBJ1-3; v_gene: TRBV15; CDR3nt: TGTGCCACCAGCACCCTTCCAGGGACTGGAAACACCATATATTTT; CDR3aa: CATSTLPGTGNTIYF
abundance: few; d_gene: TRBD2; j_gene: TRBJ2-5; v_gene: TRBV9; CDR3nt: TGTGCCAGCAGCCCGGGGGGAGGGCCGGTAGAGACCCAGTACTTC; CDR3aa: CASSPGGGPVETQYF
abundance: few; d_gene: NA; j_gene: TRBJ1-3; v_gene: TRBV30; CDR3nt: TGTGCCTGGATATCGACATTGGGAAACACCATATATTTT; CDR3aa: CAWISTLGNTIYF
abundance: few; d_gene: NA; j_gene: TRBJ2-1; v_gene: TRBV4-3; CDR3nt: TGCGCCAGCAGCCAAGTAAGGGGGAGGGCCGAGAACTACAATGAGCAGTTCTTC; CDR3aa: CASSQVRGRAENYNEQFF
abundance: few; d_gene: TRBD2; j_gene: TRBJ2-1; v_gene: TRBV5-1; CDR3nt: TGCGCCAGCAGCTTTTCTAGCGGGAGTTTTGCTGAGCAGTTCTTC; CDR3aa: CASSFSSGSFAEQFF
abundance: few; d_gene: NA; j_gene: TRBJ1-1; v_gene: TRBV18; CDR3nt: TGTGCCAGCTCGGGGCAGGCCAACACTGAAGCTTTCTTT; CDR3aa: CASSGQANTEAFF
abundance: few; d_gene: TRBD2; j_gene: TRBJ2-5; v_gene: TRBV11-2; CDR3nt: TGTGCCAGCAGCCCTCTAGCGGGGAGGGGCGAGACCCAGTACTTC; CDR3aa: CASSPLAGRGETQYF
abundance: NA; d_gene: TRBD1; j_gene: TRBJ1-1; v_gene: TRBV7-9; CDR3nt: TGTGCCAGCAGTTTGCTACCCGGGACAGCAAATACTCGTGAAGCTTTCTTT; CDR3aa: CASSLLPGTANTREAFF
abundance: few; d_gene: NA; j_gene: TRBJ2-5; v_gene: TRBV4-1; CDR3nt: TGCGCCAGCAGCCAAACCGACAGTCAGCGAGAGACCCAGTACTTC; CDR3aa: CASSQTDSQRETQYF
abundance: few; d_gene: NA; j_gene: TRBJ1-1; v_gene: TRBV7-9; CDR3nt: TGTGCCAGCAGCGAAGGCGCGGGGGCCGGGAACACTGAAGCTTTCTTT; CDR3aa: CASSEGAGAGNTEAFF
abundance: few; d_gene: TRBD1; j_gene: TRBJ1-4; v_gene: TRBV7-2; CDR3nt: TGTGCCAGCAGCTCGCCGGGACAGGGGAATGAAAAACTGTTTTTT; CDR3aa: CASSSPGQGNEKLFF
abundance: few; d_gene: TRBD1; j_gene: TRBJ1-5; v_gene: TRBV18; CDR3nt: TGTGCCAGCTCACCCGCCGGGACAGGGGGCGGCAATCAGCCCCAGCATTTT; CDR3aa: CASSPAGTGGGNQPQHF
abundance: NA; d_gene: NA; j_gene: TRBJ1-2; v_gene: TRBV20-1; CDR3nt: TGCAGTGCTGGAGACTACTATGGCTACACCTTC; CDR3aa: CSAGDYYGYTF
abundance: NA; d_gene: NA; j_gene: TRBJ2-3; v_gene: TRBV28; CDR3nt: TGTGCCACTTCACCACGGGCAGATACGCAGTATTTT; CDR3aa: CATSPRADTQYF
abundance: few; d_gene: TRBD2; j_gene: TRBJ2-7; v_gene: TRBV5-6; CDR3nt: TGTGCCAGCAGCTTGGTCGGGAGGGGCGAGCAGTACTTC; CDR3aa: CASSLVGRGEQYF
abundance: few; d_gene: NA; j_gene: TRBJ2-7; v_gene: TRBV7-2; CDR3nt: TGTGCCAGCAGCCCGTCTAGTTACGAGCAGTACTTC; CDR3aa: CASSPSSYEQYF
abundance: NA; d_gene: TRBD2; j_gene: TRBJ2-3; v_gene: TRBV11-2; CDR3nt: TGTGCCAGCAGCTTAGCGACTAGCGGGAGCCAGTATTTT; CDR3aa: CASSLATSGSQYF
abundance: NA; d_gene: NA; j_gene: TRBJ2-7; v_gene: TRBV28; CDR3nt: TGTGCCAGCAGCCAGGGGTCCCGATCTTCCGAGCAGTACTTC; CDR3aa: CASSQGSRSSEQYF
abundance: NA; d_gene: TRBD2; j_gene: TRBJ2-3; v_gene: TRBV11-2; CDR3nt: TGTGCCAGCAGCCCTTACTCTAGCGGGGTCACAGATACGCAGTATTTT; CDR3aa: CASSPYSSGVTDTQYF
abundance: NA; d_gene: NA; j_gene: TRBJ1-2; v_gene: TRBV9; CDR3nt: TGTGCCAGCTCGACAGGCTCTAACTATGGCTACACCTTC; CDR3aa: CASSTGSNYGYTF
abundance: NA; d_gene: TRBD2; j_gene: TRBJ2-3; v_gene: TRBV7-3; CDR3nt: TGTGCCAGCAGCTTAAGGGCTAGCGGGACGGGAGATACGCAGTATTTT; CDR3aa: CASSLRASGTGDTQYF
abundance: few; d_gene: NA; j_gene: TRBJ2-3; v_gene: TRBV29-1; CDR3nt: TGCAGCGCGGGCGATTGGGGCAGACCGCGCACAGATACGCAGTATTTT; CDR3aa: CSAGDWGRPRTDTQYF
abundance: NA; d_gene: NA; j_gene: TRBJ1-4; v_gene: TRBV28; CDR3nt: TGTGCCAGCAGGACGACGGTTGGGGCAAATGAAAAACTGTTTTTT; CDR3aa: CASRTTVGANEKLFF
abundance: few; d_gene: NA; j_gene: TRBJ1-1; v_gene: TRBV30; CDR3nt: TGTGCCTGGAGTAGGGGGAGTACTGAAGCTTTCTTT; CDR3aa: CAWSRGSTEAFF
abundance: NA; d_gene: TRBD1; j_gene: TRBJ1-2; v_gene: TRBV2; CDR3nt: TGTGCCAGCAGTGTTGGGCGTGGGACAGGGGGATATGGCTACACCTTC; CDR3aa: CASSVGRGTGGYGYTF
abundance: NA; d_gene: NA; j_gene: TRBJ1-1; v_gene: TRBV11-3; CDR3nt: TGTGCCAGCACCCACATGGGCGGACTCACTGAAGCTTTCTTT; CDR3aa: CASTHMGGLTEAFF
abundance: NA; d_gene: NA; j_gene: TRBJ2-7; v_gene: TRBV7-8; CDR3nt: TGTGCCAGCAGCTCCGAGGATAGGTTCCCATCCTACGAGCAGTACTTC; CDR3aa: CASSSEDRFPSYEQYF
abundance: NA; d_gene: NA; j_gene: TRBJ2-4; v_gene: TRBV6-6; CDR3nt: TGTGCCAGCAGTAGGGACTCTGGGCACATTCAGTACTTC; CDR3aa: CASSRDSGHIQYF
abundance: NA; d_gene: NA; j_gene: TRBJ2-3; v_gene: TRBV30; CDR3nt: TGTGCCTGGAGAGGAGTTACCCCGGGGTCTACGCAGTATTTT; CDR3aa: CAWRGVTPGSTQYF
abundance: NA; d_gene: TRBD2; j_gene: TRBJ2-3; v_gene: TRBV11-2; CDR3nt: TGTGCCAGCAGCTTAGGGACTAGCGGGAGGATAGGCACAGATACGCAGTATTTT; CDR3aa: CASSLGTSGRIGTDTQYF
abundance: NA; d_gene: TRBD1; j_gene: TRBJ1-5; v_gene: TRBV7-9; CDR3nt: TGTGCCAGCAGCGCAGGGGGCGTGAATCAGCCCCAGCATTTT; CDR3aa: CASSAGGVNQPQHF
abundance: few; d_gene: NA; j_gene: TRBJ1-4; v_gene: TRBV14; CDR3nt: TGTGCCAGCAGCCAAGATTTACGGTATAATGAAAAACTGTTTTTT; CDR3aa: CASSQDLRYNEKLFF
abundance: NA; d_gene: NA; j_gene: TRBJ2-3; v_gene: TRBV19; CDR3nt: TGTGCCAGTACCGATAGTGGGTTGGGCGATACGCAGTATTTT; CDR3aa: CASTDSGLGDTQYF
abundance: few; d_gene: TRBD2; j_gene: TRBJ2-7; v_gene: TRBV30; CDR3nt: TGTGCCTGGAGTGGGGGGGGACGACTTTACGAGCAGTACTTC; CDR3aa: CAWSGGGRLYEQYF
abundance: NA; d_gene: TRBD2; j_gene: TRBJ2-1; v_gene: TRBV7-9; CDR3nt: TGTGCCAGCAGCTTAGGGGGGACTAGCTCCTACAATGAGCAGTTCTTC; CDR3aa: CASSLGGTSSYNEQFF
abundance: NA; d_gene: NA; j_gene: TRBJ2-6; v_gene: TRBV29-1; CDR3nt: TGCAGCGTCGCTCGTGGGCAGGGGCTTTTCGGGGCCAACGTCCTGACTTTC; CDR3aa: CSVARGQGLFGANVLTF
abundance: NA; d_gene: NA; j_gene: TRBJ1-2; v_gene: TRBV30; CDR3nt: TGTGCCTGTTCCTACAGGGCTGGCTACACCTTC; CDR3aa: CACSYRAGYTF
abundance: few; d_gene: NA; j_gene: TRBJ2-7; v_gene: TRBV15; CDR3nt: TGTGCCACCAGCAGATCACAGGGACCCGAGCAGTACTTC; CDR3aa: CATSRSQGPEQYF
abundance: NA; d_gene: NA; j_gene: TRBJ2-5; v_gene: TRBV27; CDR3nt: TGTGCCAGCAGCAGAAACCAAGAGACCCAGTACTTC; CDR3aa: CASSRNQETQYF
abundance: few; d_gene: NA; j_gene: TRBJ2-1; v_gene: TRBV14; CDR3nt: TGTGCCAGCAGCCAAGGTTATAGCGGCTACAATGAGCAGTTCTTC; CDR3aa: CASSQGYSGYNEQFF
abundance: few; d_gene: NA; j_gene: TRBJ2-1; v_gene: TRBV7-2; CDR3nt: TGTGCCAGTAAGAGGGGGGGTAACAATGAGCAGTTCTTC; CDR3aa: CASKRGGNNEQFF
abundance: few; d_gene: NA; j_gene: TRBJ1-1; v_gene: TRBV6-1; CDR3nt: TGTGCCAGCAGTGAAGCTCGGAACACTGAAGCTTTCTTT; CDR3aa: CASSEARNTEAFF
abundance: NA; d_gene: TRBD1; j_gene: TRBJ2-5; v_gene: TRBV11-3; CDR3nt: TGTGCCAGCAGCGGAGACAGGGACGAGACCCAGTACTTC; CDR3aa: CASSGDRDETQYF
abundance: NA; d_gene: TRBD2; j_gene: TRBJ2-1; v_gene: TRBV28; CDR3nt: TGTGCCAGCAGTACCTCAGCGGGACCCCAGAAAAGAAAGTTCTTC; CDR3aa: CASSTSAGPQKRKFF
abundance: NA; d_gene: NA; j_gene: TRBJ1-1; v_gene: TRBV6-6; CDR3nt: TGTGCCAGCAGCTCCACCCCGGGGGGAAAGCTTTTCTTT; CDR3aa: CASSSTPGGKLFF
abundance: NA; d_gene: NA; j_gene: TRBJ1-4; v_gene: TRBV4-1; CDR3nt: TGCGCCAGCAGCCAAGTGGGCAGGGAAGATGAAAAACTGTTTTTT; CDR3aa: CASSQVGREDEKLFF
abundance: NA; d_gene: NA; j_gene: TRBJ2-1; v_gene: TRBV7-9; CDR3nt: TGTGCCAGCAGCCGAGGGGAGGATGAGCAGTTCTTC; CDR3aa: CASSRGEDEQFF
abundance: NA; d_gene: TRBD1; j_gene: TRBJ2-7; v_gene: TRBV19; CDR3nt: TGTGCCAGTAGTATCCGGACAGGGGGAAGCTCCTACGAGCAGTACTTC; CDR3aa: CASSIRTGGSSYEQYF